This T cell receptor (beta chain) was captured by sequencing in a study of CD8 T cells in cerebrospinal fluid in Alzheimer's disease (dated by TCRdb to about 2020). Concerning the study at large: The study used two single-cell methods, plate-based nested PCR sequencing and droplet-based sequencing, to evaluate clonal expansion of CSF T cells. The study tested whether clonally expanded T cells were present in cerebrospinal fluid from healthy elderly individuals and from patients with neurodegenerative disease. In the droplet-based CSF analysis comparing patients with controls, 10 or so healthy controls (around 11,000 cells) and 10 or so patients with MCI or Alzheimer's disease (more than 9,500 cells) were included. The CSF gene-expression analysis, which included patients with Parkinson's disease, covered a total of approximately 25 samples. Study-wide findings and limitations: The EBV-specific clones were neither the most highly expanded clones nor enriched among patients. The largest CSF clone made up a higher percentage of TCRs in patients with MCI or Alzheimer's disease than in controls. Only samples with detectable clones (roughly eleven healthy, 5 MCI, 5 AD, 6 PD) were included in the overall clonality comparison. It was cautioned by the authors that a causal link between EBV and Alzheimer's disease is not established by the detection of EBV-specific TCRs in CSF. In pooled data, a highly expanded clone (at least 3% of TCRs) was found in 1 of 10 healthy subjects versus 4 of 6 Alzheimer's patients.

This clonotype registers as medium-sized (0.01 to 0.1%) by frequency; no count is noted. The clone's antigen remains unknown. Receptor libraries were prepared by 10x single-cell sequencing. 10X Genomics single-cell V(D)J and 5' gene-expression libraries were used to profile CSF cells. CSF single-cell TCR libraries were sequenced on an Illumina NextSeq550. For the original study's pipeline: V(D)J reads were aligned to the vdj-GRCh38 alts ensemble 2.0.0 reference and were analysed with the Cell Ranger vdj pipeline. Cell barcodes sharing the same set of productive CDR3 nucleotide sequences were defined as clonotypes. Clonotype information was added to Seurat v3.0 gene-expression metadata to link clonality with transcriptional profiles. CSF cells with more than 1,800 genes, more than 7,500 UMIs or more than 10% mitochondrial reads were excluded. To identify TCRs with known antigen specificity, CDR3-beta sequences were compared against VDJdb. Clone sharing was examined by network analysis using the R package qgraph, in which only TCRs with complete alpha and beta chains were included. One entry per CDR3 protein sequence results from the TCRdb reprocessing of the reads, with DNA left out. These V and J calls derive from TCRdb rather than the authors' analysis. The table of this sample itemizes 1,500 to 2,000 distinct CDR3 sequences. Around 9.6% of the sample comes from the top ten.

Every participant was in good physical condition and had no acute infectious disease. For droplet-based sequencing, live CSF cells were sorted with a live/dead marker. CSF was obtained by lumbar puncture, and immune cells were pelleted by centrifugation at 300g. Each CSF sample was examined for red blood cells, and any sample with blood contamination was excluded. CSF cells were cryopreserved by placing the cells in freezing medium, freezing the cells overnight at -80 degrees C, and then storing the cells in liquid nitrogen. Before analysis, CSF samples were kept in storage for less than six months. The CDR3 spans 15 residues, from the cysteine through the phenylalanine. The DNA sequence is not available. The germline V gene gives CDR1 as SGHAT and CDR2 as FQNNGV.

This receptor was obtained from a human donor in good health. The sample taken for sequencing was cerebrospinal fluid. The chain joins TRBV11-2 to TRBJ2-1; TCRdb names TRBD2, which stays unverified in the absence of DNA. The CDR3 loop reads CASRLAGWTYNEQFF.